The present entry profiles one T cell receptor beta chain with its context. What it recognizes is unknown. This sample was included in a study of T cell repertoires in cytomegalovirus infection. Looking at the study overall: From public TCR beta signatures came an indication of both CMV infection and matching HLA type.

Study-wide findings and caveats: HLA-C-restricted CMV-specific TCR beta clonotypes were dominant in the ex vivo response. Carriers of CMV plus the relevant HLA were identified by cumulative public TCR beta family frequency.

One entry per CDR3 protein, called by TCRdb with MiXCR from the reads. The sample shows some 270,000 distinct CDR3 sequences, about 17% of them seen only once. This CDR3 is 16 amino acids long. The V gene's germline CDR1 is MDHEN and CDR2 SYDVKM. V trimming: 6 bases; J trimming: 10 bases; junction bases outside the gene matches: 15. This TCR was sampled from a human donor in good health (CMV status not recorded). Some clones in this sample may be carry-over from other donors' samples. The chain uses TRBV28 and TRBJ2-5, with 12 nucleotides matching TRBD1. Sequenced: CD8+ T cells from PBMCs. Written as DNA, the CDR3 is TGTGCCAGCAGCTACCAAACCGGGACAGGGGGCAGTGGCCAGTACTTC. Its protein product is CASSYQTGTGGSGQYF.